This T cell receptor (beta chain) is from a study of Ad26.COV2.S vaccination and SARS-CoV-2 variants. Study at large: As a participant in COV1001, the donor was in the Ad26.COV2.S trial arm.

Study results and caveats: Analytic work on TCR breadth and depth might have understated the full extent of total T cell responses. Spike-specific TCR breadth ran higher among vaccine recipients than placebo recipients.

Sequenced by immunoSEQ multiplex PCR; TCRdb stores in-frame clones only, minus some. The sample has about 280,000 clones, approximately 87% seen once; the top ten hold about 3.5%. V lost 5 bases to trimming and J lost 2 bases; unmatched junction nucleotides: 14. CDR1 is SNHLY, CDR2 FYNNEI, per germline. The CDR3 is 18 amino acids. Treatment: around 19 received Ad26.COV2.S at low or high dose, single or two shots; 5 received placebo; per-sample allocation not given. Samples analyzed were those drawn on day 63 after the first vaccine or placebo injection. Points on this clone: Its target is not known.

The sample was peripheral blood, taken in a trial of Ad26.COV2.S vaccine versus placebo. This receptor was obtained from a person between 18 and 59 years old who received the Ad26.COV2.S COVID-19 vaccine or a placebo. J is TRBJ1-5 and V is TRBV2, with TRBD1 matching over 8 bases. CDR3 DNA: TGTGCCAGCAGTCCCCGGACAGGGCGCGCCTCGGGCAATCAGCCCCAGCATTTT. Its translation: CASSPRTGRASGNQPQHF.